Described below is a single TCR beta chain sequence and its context. The data derive from a study of T cells expressing NK-cell markers. Using the 5' RACE reads, TCRdb records one entry per CDR3 protein without DNA. The ten most abundant clones cover over 1.1% of a sample with about 460,000 distinct CDR3 sequences. The sequenced sample was blood T cells: a sorted CD56 or NKG2C T cell subset, CD4+ or CD8+ T cells, or bulk PBMC T cells (not recorded which). This TCR was sampled from a woman aged 45-65 years in good health.

The chain's CDR3 is CSASQTSGSYSYNEQFF. The chain carries TRBV20-1 and TRBJ2-1. The germline V gene has CDR1 DFQATT and CDR2 SNEGSKA (reference sequence). The CDR3 totals 17 residues.